This T cell receptor (beta chain) was sequenced during a study of human T cells and chemical hapten exposure. Study context: Patch tests applied 0.01% DPC to the upper back, read at 6 days.

The germline V gene has CDR1 MDHEN and CDR2 SYDVKM. The CDR3 loop spans 15 amino acids. TCRdb recomputed calls from the RACE reads with MiXCR, one row per CDR3 protein. The sample carries 200,000 to 300,000 distinct CDR3 sequences, approximately 8.6% recorded once. With regard to this clonotype: The target antigen is unknown. At one boundary the junction diverges from the germline segment, which might be a read error.

Time point defined: pre-sensitization, week 0. Treatment here: therapeutic diphenylcyclopropenone sensitization with weekly scalp DPC. Regarding the study as a whole: Alopecia affected the donors, so their immune response may differ from healthy people's.

This TCR was recovered from a woman in her thirties or forties with alopecia areata. Some clones in this sample may be carry-over from other donors' samples. The chain employs TRBV28 and TRBJ2-7; D remains unclear. This material consisted of whole blood, taken in connection with sensitization to the hapten diphenylcyclopropenone (DPC). CDR3 sequence reads: CDSSATGLGISEQYF. For the CDR3, the DNA is TGTGACAGCAGTGCGACCGGATTAGGGATCTCCGAGCAGTACTTC.